What follows are 16 T cell receptor beta chains derived from one specimen sequenced in a study of shared T cell receptors in the human thymus. TCRdb's table, derived via immunoSEQ multiplex PCR, lists solely in-frame clones and lacks some. This sample yields hundreds of thousands of clones, of which more than 75% are seen a single time; 0.01% to 0.015% belongs to the top ten. These data were likewise used in another study, on human thymus T cells.

The sample taken for sequencing was thymocytes. These receptors came from a boy under two years old with a congenital heart defect.

V and J are TRBV27 and TRBJ1-4; weak D call: TRBD1 (6 bases). V was trimmed by 6 bases and J by 8 bases, leaving 16 bases between them. The V gene's germline CDR1 is MNHEY and CDR2 SMNVEV (reference sequence). There are 14 residues in the CDR3. The CDR3 spells CASRTSRGREKLFF. CDR3 nucleotides: TGTGCCAGCAGGACAAGCAGGGGCCGCGAAAAACTGTTTTTT.

The genes are TRBV6-1 and TRBJ2-7, with D possibly matching TRBD1 (8 bases). The V and J ends lost 6 bases and 5 bases respectively, with 20 bases between them. CDR3 length equals 15 residues. Germline assignment: CDR1 MNHNS and CDR2 SASEGT. The CDR3 loop reads CASRLLTGEGNEQYF. The CDR3, as DNA: TGTGCCAGCAGATTACTGACAGGGGAGGGCAACGAGCAGTACTTC.

This chain joins TRBV4-2 and TRBJ2-7; TRBD2 agrees at 7 bases. Germline V gives CDR1 LGHNA, CDR2 YNFKEQ. The CDR3 contains 15 residues. After removal of 4 bases from V and 5 bases from J, the junction contained 11 bases not matched to a gene. This CDR3 is CASSLLGGRVDEQYF. CDR3 nucleotides: TGTGCCAGCAGCCTTCTGGGAGGGAGAGTGGACGAGCAGTACTTC.

V gene TRBV5-1 combines with J gene TRBJ2-1, with 8 bases fitting TRBD1. The germline V gene has CDR1 SGHRS and CDR2 YFSETQ. Trimming took 0 bases from V and 9 from J; bases not matched to a gene: 14. CDR3 length: 17 residues. CDR3 DNA sequence: TGCGCCAGCAGCTTGGCGATTGGGACAGGCGCTAGTGGTGAGCAGTTCTTC. This translates into CASSLAIGTGASGEQFF.

This clone was counted only a few times. The V and J genes are TRBV11-2 and TRBJ1-1, with TRBD1 matching 9 bases. This CDR3 comprises 14 residues. Trimming cost V 5 bases and J 5 bases; bases outside gene matches: 6. Germline V gene sequence: CDR1 SGHAT, CDR2 FQNNGV. The DNA of the CDR3 is TGTGCCAGCAGCCCGGGGACAGGGAAAACTGAAGCTTTCTTT. It yields the protein CASSPGTGKTEAFF.

The J gene is TRBJ2-3, the V gene TRBV6-6; a possible D gene is TRBD2 (6 bases). Trimming shortened V by 0 bases and J by 5 bases, and 15 bases separated the two germline ends. The germline V gene has CDR1 MNHNY and CDR2 SVGAGI (reference sequence). The CDR3 length is 16 residues. CDR3 loop: CASSYSAGRGEDTQYF. The CDR3 DNA is TGTGCCAGCAGTTACTCGGCGGGAAGGGGCGAAGATACGCAGTATTTT.

This sequence joins TRBV30 and TRBJ2-7; 11 bases align to TRBD2. CDR1 and CDR2 (germline): GTSNPN, SVGIG (reference sequence). J lost 0 bases, V lost 4 bases, and 8 bases had no gene match. The CDR3 has 16 amino acids. DNA of the CDR3: TGTGCCTGGAAGGCTAGCGGGAGGATCCTCTCCTACGAGCAGTACTTC. Translation: CAWKASGRILSYEQYF. Supplemented by reference TRBV30 and TRBJ2-7, the full variable domain reads SQTIHQWPATLVQPVGSPLSLECTVEGTSNPNLYWYRQAAGRGLQLLFYSVGIGQISSEVPQNLSASRPQDRQFILSSKKLLLSDSGFYLCAWKASGRILSYEQYFGPGTRLTVT.

The table lists this clone with a few counts. CDR3 DNA sequence: TGTGCCAGCAGCGCCATAGACAGGACCTATGGCTACACCTTC. It is translated as CASSAIDRTYGYTF. The chain employs TRBV7-8 and TRBJ1-2; maybe TRBD1 (6 bases). The CDR3 loop spans 14 amino acids. Germline CDR1 is SGHVS and CDR2 is FQNEAQ. V lost 5 bases and J lost 4, with 14 bases in between.

The J gene is TRBJ2-7, the V gene TRBV28; 8 nucleotides align to TRBD1. Trimming cost V 5 bases and J 2 bases; bases outside gene matches: 8. The length of the CDR3 is 15 residues. The germline CDR1 and CDR2 sequences are MDHEN and SYDVKM. The CDR3 region has the DNA TGTGCCAGCAGTGCCCGAGGACAGGGCCCCTACGAGCAGTACTTC. This gives the protein CASSARGQGPYEQYF.

The chain employs TRBV4-1 and TRBJ2-7; the match to TRBD1 covers 11 bases. The CDR3 loop spans 15 amino acids. The germline V gene has CDR1 MGHRA and CDR2 YSYEKL. Trimming took 1 base from V and 6 from J; bases not matched to a gene: 5. The CDR3 spells CASSQGLDRGLEQYF. CDR3 DNA sequence: TGCGCCAGCAGCCAAGGATTGGACAGGGGGCTCGAGCAGTACTTC.

Concerning this clone itself: Distinct nucleotide sequences in the sample also encode this CDR3. The chain is built from TRBV5-8 and TRBJ2-3; 10 bases line up with TRBD2. The CDR3 length is 14 residues. Germline CDR1 and CDR2: SGHTS and YDEGEE. Losses at the gene ends were 0 bases for V and 5 bases for J; bases not matched to a gene: 0. The CDR3 nucleotides are TGTGCCAGCAGCTTGGGACTAGCGGGAGATACGCAGTATTTT. Translated: CASSLGLAGDTQYF. The entire variable domain, with the rest obtained from reference TRBV5-8 and TRBJ2-3, is as follows: EAGVTQSPTHLIKTRGQQATLRCSPISGHTSVYWYQQALGLGLQFLLWYDEGEERNRGNFPPRFSGRQFPNYSSELNVNALELEDSALYLCASSLGLAGDTQYFGPGTRLTVL.

J is TRBJ2-3 and V is TRBV2; 9 bases fit TRBD1. Germline V gene data show CDR1 as SNHLY and CDR2 as FYNNEI. The CDR3 runs to 15 residues. V lost 6 bases, J lost 3 bases, and 7 bases stayed unmatched. CDR3 DNA: TGTGCCAGCAGCCCGGACAGGGGAGGGACAGATACGCAGTATTTT. It encodes CASSPDRGGTDTQYF.

The DNA of the CDR3 is TGTGCCAGCAGCTCCGGGACAGGGTGGAACACTGAAGCTTTCTTT. The encoded protein is CASSSGTGWNTEAFF. The chain has TRBV11-3 and TRBJ1-1; 9 nucleotides match TRBD1. This CDR3 has 15 residues. Germline assignment: CDR1 SGHNT and CDR2 YENEEA. Unmatched junction bases numbered 4, after V lost 4 bases and J lost 1 base.

This clone was observed a few times. The rearrangement links TRBV12-5 to TRBJ2-3; 9 bases are shared with TRBD1. Germline V gene data show CDR1 as LGHNT and CDR2 as FRNRAP. The CDR3 extends over 16 amino acids. V was clipped by 3 bases and J by 3 bases; unmatched bases: 7. This CDR3 reads CASGFVGDRETDTQYF. The CDR3 coding sequence is TGTGCTAGTGGTTTCGTCGGGGACAGGGAGACAGATACGCAGTATTTT.

The chain uses TRBV10-2 and TRBJ2-3; 7 bases match TRBD1. Germline trimming cut 7 bases from V and 3 bases from J; bases unmatched to any gene: 7. CDR1 WSHSY and CDR2 SAAADI come from the germline V gene. CDR3 length: 14 residues. CDR3 coding DNA: TGCGCCAGCACCCCCACAGGGGAAACAGATACGCAGTATTTT. As protein: CASTPTGETDTQYF.

The V and J genes are TRBV4-3 and TRBJ2-3; 9 bases agree with TRBD1. This CDR3 is 15 amino acids long. The V and J ends lost 3 bases and 4 bases, in that order; junction bases with no gene match: 5. CDR1 LGHNA and CDR2 YSLEER come from the germline V gene. The chain's CDR3 is CASSQLTGGADTQYF. CDR3 in DNA: TGCGCCAGCAGCCAGCTGACAGGGGGAGCAGATACGCAGTATTTT.